This record looks at one TCR beta chain sequence and its context. This sample was included in a study of technical replicates of blood from several donors. Germline V gene data show CDR1 as SGHAT and CDR2 as FQNNGV. With 3 bases clipped from V and 2 bases from J, the junction kept 0 bases outside the gene matches. This CDR3 contains 13 residues. Measured with immunoSEQ multiplex PCR; TCRdb has only the in-frame clones, and not every one. This table holds roughly 80,000 clones, around 94% found once. This chain links TRBV11-2 with TRBJ2-7, with 8 positions matching TRBD1. The TCR originated in a human donor in good health. Source material: T cells isolated from PBMCs. The CDR3 nucleotides read TGTGCCAGCAGCTTGACAGGGGCCTACGAGCAGTACTTC. This codes for CASSLTGAYEQYF.